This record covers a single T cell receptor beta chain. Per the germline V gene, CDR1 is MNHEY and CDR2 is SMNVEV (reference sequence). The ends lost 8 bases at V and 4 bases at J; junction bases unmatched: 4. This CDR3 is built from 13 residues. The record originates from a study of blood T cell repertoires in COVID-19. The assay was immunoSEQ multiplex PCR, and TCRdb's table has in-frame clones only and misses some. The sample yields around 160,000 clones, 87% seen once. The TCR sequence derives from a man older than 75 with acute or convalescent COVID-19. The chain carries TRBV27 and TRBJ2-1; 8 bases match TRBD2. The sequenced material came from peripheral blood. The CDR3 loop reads CASRSGVYNEQFF. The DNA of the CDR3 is TGTGCCAGCCGTAGCGGGGTTTACAATGAGCAGTTCTTC.